These 10 T cell receptor beta chains share one sample of origin, sequenced in a study of shared clonotypes between healthy human individuals. Assay used: immunoSEQ multiplex PCR; TCRdb lists only in-frame clones, some missing. The table has millions of clones, roughly 94% seen once; the top ten hold 0.13%. Input material: naive CD4+ T cells sorted from blood. Subset here: CD45RA+ positively selected. Every receptor here comes from a man younger than 35 in good health.

The CDR3 DNA reads TGTGCCGCCCGGGGGGCGGGAGGGGTTCAGAATGAGCAGTTCTTC. Translation gives CAARGAGGVQNEQFF. The V gene is TRBV5-4, the J gene TRBJ2-1; 9 nucleotides agree with TRBD2. The CDR3 sequence is 15 residues long. Germline trimming cut 10 bases from V and 7 bases from J; bases unmatched to any gene: 15. Germline V gene sequence: CDR1 SGHNT, CDR2 YYREEE (reference sequence). The variable domain in full, completed from reference TRBV5-4 and TRBJ2-1, reads ETGVTQSPTHLIKTRGQQVTLRCSSQSGHNTVSWYQQALGQGPQFIFQYYREEENGRGNFPPRFSGLQFPNYSSELNVNALELDDSALYLCAARGAGGVQNEQFFGPGTRLTVL.

Comments on this clone: The sample holds other DNA sequences that translate to the same CDR3. The V call is TRBV5-1, the J call TRBJ2-3; 12 nucleotides agree with TRBD2. The CDR3 extends over 16 amino acids. Germline values: CDR1 SGHRS, CDR2 YFSETQ. Trimming removed 4 bases from V and 0 bases from J; junction bases left unmatched: 3. The CDR3 loop reads CASSTGTSGSTDTQYF. The CDR3 region has the DNA TGCGCCAGCAGCACCGGGACTAGCGGGAGCACAGATACGCAGTATTTT.

The rearrangement links TRBV2 to TRBJ2-7; no definite D call. The V and J ends lost 6 bases and 0 bases respectively, with 18 bases between them. The CDR3 is 16 amino acids. Germline V gene lookup returns CDR1 SNHLY and CDR2 FYNNEI. CDR3 sequence reads: CASSQGHSSPSYEQYF. The CDR3, as DNA: TGTGCCAGCAGCCAAGGGCATTCTTCCCCCTCCTACGAGCAGTACTTC.

The chain joins TRBV25-1 to TRBJ1-2; D not certain. The CDR3 extends over 14 amino acids. V lost 6 bases and J 2 bases, leaving 13 bases between the germline ends. The germline CDR1 and CDR2 sequences are MGHDK and SYGVNS. CDR3 amino acids: CASSEPGLNYGYTF. CDR3 bases: TGTGCCAGCAGCGAACCTGGCCTGAACTATGGCTACACCTTC.

The sample holds one count of this clone. In the same sample, other DNA sequences code for this CDR3. The chain is built from TRBV19 and TRBJ1-2; the D is unclear. Germline V CDR1 and CDR2: LNHDA, SQIVND (reference sequence). This CDR3 is built from 13 residues. Trimming removed 6 bases at V and 0 bases at J, with 8 bases between. CDR3: CASSPRANYGYTF. The CDR3 DNA follows: TGTGCCAGTAGCCCTAGGGCTAACTATGGCTACACCTTC.

Notes on this clone: The identical CDR3 is also encoded by other nucleotide sequences in the sample. V and J are TRBV7-2 and TRBJ1-4; TRBD1 is a possible D gene (5 bases). V lost 1 base, J lost 7 bases, and 10 bases lay in between. The germline V gene has CDR1 SGHTA and CDR2 FQGNSA. This CDR3 spans 14 amino acids. CDR3 bases: TGTGCCAGCAGCTTAGTAGGGACTGGTGAAAAACTGTTTTTT. The encoded protein is CASSLVGTGEKLFF.

The genes are TRBV7-3 and TRBJ2-1; D not resolved. Looked up from germline, CDR1 is SGHTA and CDR2 is FQGTGA. Trimming stripped 5 bases from V and 0 bases from J, with 11 bases between. The CDR3 consists of 15 residues. The CDR3 loop is CASSPYSGSYNEQFF. The DNA of the CDR3 is TGTGCCAGCAGCCCCTACTCAGGCTCCTACAATGAGCAGTTCTTC.

The gene calls are TRBV7-9 and TRBJ2-1; D unclear. V lost 5 bases, J lost 0 bases, and 14 bases lay in between. The CDR3 consists of 16 residues. Germline CDR1 SEHNR, CDR2 FQNEAQ (reference sequence). The CDR3: CASSPPASSSYNEQFF. In DNA form, the CDR3 reads TGTGCCAGCAGCCCCCCGGCGTCTAGCTCCTACAATGAGCAGTTCTTC.

J is TRBJ1-4 and V is TRBV5-8; no clear D. Germline CDR1 is SGHTS and CDR2 is YDEGEE. The CDR3 extends over 14 amino acids. V was clipped by 4 bases and J by 8 bases, with 15 bases between them. The CDR3 region is CASSLGLEGEKLFF. The CDR3 bases are TGTGCCAGCAGCCTAGGACTTGAGGGAGAAAAACTGTTTTTT. The full variable domain, in which reference TRBV5-8 and TRBJ1-4 provide the parts outside the CDR3, is EAGVTQSPTHLIKTRGQQATLRCSPISGHTSVYWYQQALGLGLQFLLWYDEGEERNRGNFPPRFSGRQFPNYSSELNVNALELEDSALYLCASSLGLEGEKLFFGSGTQLSVL.

Notes on this clone: Distinct nucleotide sequences in the sample also encode this CDR3. V gene TRBV18 combines with J gene TRBJ2-7; 12 nucleotides align to TRBD2. The germline V gene has CDR1 KGHSH and CDR2 LQKENI. With V trimmed by 0 bases and J by 6 bases, 0 bases remained unmatched. The CDR3 is 14 residues long. The CDR3 DNA is TGTGCCAGCTCACCACCGGGACTAGCGGGCGAGCAGTACTTC. Amino acid sequence: CASSPPGLAGEQYF.